This T cell receptor (beta chain) is drawn from a study of blood T cells in healthy people across ages. Looking at the study overall: Through template switching, about one barcoded beta molecule was captured per two T cells, as measured in model experiments. Study observations and caveats: Both naive CD4+ cell counts and diversity were greater in long-lived donors than in aged donors.

Trimming took 3 bases from V and 4 from J, leaving 15 bases between them. CDR3 size: 15 residues. Germline V gene sequence: CDR1 SGHRS, CDR2 YFSETQ. The donors, healthy Caucasians from Russia, were aged 6 to 90. This clonotype was found a few times. Antigen unknown. Primers used in a second PCR of about 7 to 12 cycles were a sample-barcoded 5' primer and a J-beta primer mix. TCRdb analysed the 5' RACE reads with MiXCR anew, one entry per CDR3 protein. The repertoire holds about 600,000 distinct CDR3 sequences, roughly 48% seen once, with around 25% in the top ten. V and J are TRBV5-1 and TRBJ2-3; D perhaps matches TRBD2 (5 bases). This TCR was sampled from a man older than 75 in good health. The sample comprised blood. The CDR3 loop reads CASSYDGNDADTQYF. The DNA for the CDR3 is TGCGCCAGCAGCTATGACGGGAATGACGCAGATACGCAGTATTTT.